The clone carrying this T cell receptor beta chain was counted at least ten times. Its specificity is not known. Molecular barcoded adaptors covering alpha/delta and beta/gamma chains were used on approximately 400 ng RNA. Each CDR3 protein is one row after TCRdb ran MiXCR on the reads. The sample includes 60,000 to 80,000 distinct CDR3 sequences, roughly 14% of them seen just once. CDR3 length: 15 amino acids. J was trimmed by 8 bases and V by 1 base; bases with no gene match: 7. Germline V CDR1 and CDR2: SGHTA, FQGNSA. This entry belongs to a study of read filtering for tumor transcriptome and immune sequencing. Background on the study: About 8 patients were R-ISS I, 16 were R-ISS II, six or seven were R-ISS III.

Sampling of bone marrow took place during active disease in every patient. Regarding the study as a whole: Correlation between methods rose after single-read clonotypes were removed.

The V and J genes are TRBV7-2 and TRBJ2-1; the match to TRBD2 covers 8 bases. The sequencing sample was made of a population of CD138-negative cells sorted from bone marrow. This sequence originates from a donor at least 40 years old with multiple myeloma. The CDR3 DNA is TGTGCCAGCAGCTTAGTTGGCGGGAGGAACGATGAGCAGTTCTTC. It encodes CASSLVGGRNDEQFF.